One sample yielded the 23 T cell receptor beta chains listed below, sequenced in a study of CXCR3-negative and CXCR3-positive naive CD8 T cells. TRB cDNA was prepared as libraries by UMI-labeled 5' RACE. TCRdb reprocessed the 5' RACE reads; each CDR3 protein has one entry and no DNA is given. The sample spans about 130,000 distinct CDR3 sequences; the ten largest clones claim approximately 0.51%. What was sequenced was naive CXCR3- CD8+ T cells from blood. The subset: CD45RO-CCR7+CD27+CD95- naive CD8+ T cells lacking CXCR3 (TNR3-). The origin of the receptors is a human donor in good health. Some clones in this sample may be carry-over from other donors' samples.

This chain links TRBV12-3 or TRBV12-4 with TRBJ2-7; the TCRdb D gene call, TRBD1, has no DNA to confirm it. This CDR3 comprises 15 residues. CDR3 protein: CASSLSAGRTYEQYF.

This chain joins TRBV5-1 and TRBJ2-5; TCRdb's D gene call, TRBD2, goes unchecked for lack of DNA. CDR3 length: 14 residues. Germline V lookup: CDR1 SGHRS, CDR2 YFSETQ. The chain's CDR3 is CASMLAGVSETQYF.

The chain recombines TRBV5-1 with TRBJ2-7; TCRdb names TRBD2, which stays unverified in the absence of DNA. Germline V gives CDR1 SGHRS, CDR2 YFSETQ. This CDR3 contains 17 residues. CDR3 amino acids: CASSLELAGEASYEQYF.

The chain recombines TRBV28 with TRBJ1-5; the TCRdb call, TRBD1, lacks DNA for checking. CDR3 length: 17 residues. CDR1 MDHEN and CDR2 SYDVKM come from the germline V gene. The CDR3 sequence: CASSTRIKGQHNQPQHF.

The chain has TRBV7-8 and TRBJ2-7; TCRdb proposes TRBD2, but this gene call is untestable without DNA. CDR1 and CDR2 from the germline V gene are SGHVS and FQNEAQ. CDR3 size: 16 residues. CDR3 region: CASSPSTATASYEQYF.

J is TRBJ2-1 and V is TRBV5-1. The CDR3 is 15 residues long. From germline, CDR1 is SGHRS and CDR2 YFSETQ. CDR3: CASSSSSNSYNEQFF. The whole variable domain, filled in from reference TRBV5-1 and TRBJ2-1, reads KAGVTQTPRYLIKTRGQQVTLSCSPISGHRSVSWYQQTPGQGLQFLFEYFSETQRNKGNFPGRFSGRQFSNSRSEMNVSTLELGDSALYLCASSSSSNSYNEQFFGPGTRLTVL.

The CDR3 spells CSVVRQELPYEQYF. The V gene is TRBV29-1, the J gene TRBJ2-7. Per the germline V gene, CDR1 is SQVTM and CDR2 is ANQGSEA. The CDR3 has 14 residues.

The V call is TRBV9, the J call TRBJ2-3; the D gene TCRdb calls, TRBD1, cannot be checked with no DNA. CDR1 is SGDLS and CDR2 is YYNGEE in the germline V gene. CDR3 length: 14 amino acids. This CDR3 reads CASSVAGTTDTQYF. The full variable domain, rest sourced from reference TRBV9 and TRBJ2-3, is DSGVTQTPKHLITATGQRVTLRCSPRSGDLSVYWYQQSLDQGLQFLIQYYNGEERAKGNILERFSAQQFPDLHSELNLSSLELGDSALYFCASSVAGTTDTQYFGPGTRLTVL.

J is TRBJ1-6 and V is TRBV12-3 or TRBV12-4; TCRdb lists TRBD1, though no DNA is available to test this call. This CDR3 has 16 residues. The CDR3 sequence: CASRSDRTQGNSPLHF.

The CDR3 protein is CASTTGGTPYEQYF. The chain employs TRBV28 and TRBJ2-7; absent DNA, TCRdb's TRBD1 call cannot be checked. In germline, CDR1 is MDHEN, CDR2 SYDVKM. This CDR3 is 14 amino acids long.

The gene calls are TRBV27 and TRBJ2-1; TCRdb gives TRBD2 as the D gene, but with no DNA this cannot be confirmed. The CDR3 totals 15 residues. Looked up from germline, CDR1 is MNHEY and CDR2 is SMNVEV (reference sequence). The CDR3 sequence is CASSLSLAGQNEQFF.

This chain joins TRBV4-3 and TRBJ2-1. The CDR3 consists of 15 residues. Germline CDR1 reads LGHNA; CDR2 reads YSLEER. Here the CDR3 reads CASSQETLPYNEQFF.

The rearrangement joins TRBV29-1 to TRBJ2-7; TCRdb lists TRBD2, though no DNA is available to test this call. Germline-derived CDR1 and CDR2 are SQVTM and ANQGSEA. The CDR3 loop spans 12 amino acids. CDR3 loop: CSVLAEGDEQYF.

The V and J genes are TRBV20-1 and TRBJ2-1; TCRdb calls TRBD2, which cannot be checked without DNA. Looked up from germline, CDR1 is DFQATT and CDR2 is SNEGSKA (reference sequence). This CDR3 region has 16 residues. CDR3 sequence reads: CSAREFLKGENNEQFF.

V gene TRBV15 combines with J gene TRBJ2-7; TCRdb lists TRBD1, though no DNA is available to test this call. Germline V lookup: CDR1 LNHNV, CDR2 YYDKDF (reference sequence). The CDR3 consists of 18 residues. The CDR3 sequence: CATSRLLAGTSGAYEQYF.

The V call is TRBV5-1, the J call TRBJ2-1; no DNA is available, so the TRBD1 call from TCRdb remains unchecked. The CDR3 is made up of 15 amino acids. CDR1 and CDR2 (germline): SGHRS, YFSETQ. The CDR3 region is CASGLEGGTPWAQFF. The variable domain in full, with the rest retrieved from reference TRBV5-1 and TRBJ2-1, is KAGVTQTPRYLIKTRGQQVTLSCSPISGHRSVSWYQQTPGQGLQFLFEYFSETQRNKGNFPGRFSGRQFSNSRSEMNVSTLELGDSALYLCASGLEGGTPWAQFFGPGTRLTVL.

This chain links TRBV27 with TRBJ2-7; TCRdb selects TRBD2, and the lack of DNA leaves this call unchecked. Germline assignment: CDR1 MNHEY and CDR2 SMNVEV (reference sequence). The CDR3 loop spans 19 amino acids. CDR3 in amino acids: CASSLYPELLAGGPYEQYF.

The chain joins TRBV6-2 or TRBV6-3 to TRBJ2-7; TCRdb gives TRBD2 as the D gene, but with no DNA this cannot be confirmed. This CDR3 region has 15 residues. Germline V gene sequence: CDR1 MNHEY, CDR2 SVGEGT. CDR3 amino acids: CASSYDLEVTYEQYF.

The genes are TRBV20-1 and TRBJ2-7; TCRdb proposes TRBD1, but this gene call is untestable without DNA. The CDR3 contains 17 residues. Germline-derived CDR1 and CDR2 are DFQATT and SNEGSKA (reference sequence). The chain's CDR3 is CSARDPTGGAGPYEQYF.

This chain connects TRBV25-1 to TRBJ1-1; TCRdb gives TRBD1 as the D gene, but with no DNA this cannot be confirmed. The CDR3 is 16 amino acids. Germline CDR1 reads MGHDK; CDR2 reads SYGVNS. CDR3 sequence reads: CASSESPGQASTEAFF.

V usage is TRBV12-3 or TRBV12-4 and J usage is TRBJ2-1; TCRdb lists TRBD1, though no DNA is available to test this call. The CDR3 spans 15 residues. The CDR3 here is CASSLRGSDPNEQFF.

V is TRBV29-1 and J is TRBJ1-1; TCRdb names TRBD1, which stays unverified in the absence of DNA. In germline, CDR1 is SQVTM, CDR2 ANQGSEA. The CDR3 covers 14 residues. CDR3: CSVIIPRGGTEAFF.

The V and J genes are TRBV7-9 and TRBJ1-2. The CDR3 is made up of 16 amino acids. Per germline, CDR1 SEHNR and CDR2 FQNEAQ (reference sequence). CDR3 residues: CASSLAGAPPNYGYTF.